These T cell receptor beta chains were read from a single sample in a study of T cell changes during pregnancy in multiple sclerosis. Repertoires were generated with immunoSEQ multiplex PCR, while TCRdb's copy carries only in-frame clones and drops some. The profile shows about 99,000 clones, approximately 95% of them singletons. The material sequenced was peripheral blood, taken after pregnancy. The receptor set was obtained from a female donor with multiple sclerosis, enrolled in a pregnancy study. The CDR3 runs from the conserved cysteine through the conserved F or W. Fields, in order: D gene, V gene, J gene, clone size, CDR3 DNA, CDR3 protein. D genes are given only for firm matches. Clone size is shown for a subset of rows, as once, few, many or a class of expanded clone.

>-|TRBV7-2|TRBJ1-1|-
TGTGCCAGCAGCCAATGGAACACTGAAGCTTTCTTT
CASSQWNTEAFF
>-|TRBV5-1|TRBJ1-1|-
TGCGCCAGCAGCTTGGCGGGGGGTGAAGCTTTCTTT
CASSLAGGEAFF
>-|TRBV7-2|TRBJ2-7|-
TGTGCCAGCAGCTCCCGAACAGGCAGCGACGAGCAGTACTTC
CASSSRTGSDEQYF
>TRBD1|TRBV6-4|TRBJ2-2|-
TGTGCCAGCAAAACGGAGGCAGGGGGAACCGGGGAGCTGTTTTTT
CASKTEAGGTGELFF
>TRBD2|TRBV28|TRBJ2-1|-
TGTGCCAGCAGTTATCGAACGGGAGGGTACAATGAGCAGTTCTTC
CASSYRTGGYNEQFF
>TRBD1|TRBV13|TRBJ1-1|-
TGTGCCAGCAGTGGGACGGGACAGGTGAACACTGAAGCTTTCTTT
CASSGTGQVNTEAFF
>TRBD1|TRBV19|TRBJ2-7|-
TGTGCCAGTAGTCAAGGACAGGGGGGCTACGAGCAGTACTTC
CASSQGQGGYEQYF
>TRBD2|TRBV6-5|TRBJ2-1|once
TGTGCGACGACTAGCTCGGGCTACAATGAGCAGTTCTTC
CATTSSGYNEQFF
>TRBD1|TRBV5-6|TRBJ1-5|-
TGTGCCAGCAGCTTGTGGCAGGGGGCGGCACAGCCCCAGCATTTT
CASSLWQGAAQPQHF
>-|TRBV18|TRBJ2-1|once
TGTGCCAGCTCACCACGAGTGGCTAGCGAACACAATGAGCAGTTCTTC
CASSPRVASEHNEQFF
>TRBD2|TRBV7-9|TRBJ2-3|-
TGTGCCAGCAGGCTCCCGGGACTAGCGAGAGTAGATACGCAGTATTTT
CASRLPGLARVDTQYF
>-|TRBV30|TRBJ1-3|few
TGTGCCTGGAGTGACGGGACTGCTGGAAACACCATATATTTT
CAWSDGTAGNTIYF
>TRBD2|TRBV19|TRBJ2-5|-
TGTGCCAGTAGGCCTAGCGGGAGGGTCCAAGAGACCCAGTACTTC
CASRPSGRVQETQYF
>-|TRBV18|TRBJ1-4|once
TGTGCCAGCTCACCACTGAGAAACCTGATTCAATCCGCTAATGAAAAACTGTTTTTT
CASSPLRNLIQSANEKLFF
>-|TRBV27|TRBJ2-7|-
TGTGCCAGCAGCCCCACCTACGACAGTTCCTACGAGCAGTACTTC
CASSPTYDSSYEQYF
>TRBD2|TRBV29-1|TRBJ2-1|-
TGCAGCGTTGCCGGGACTAGCGGGAGGGCCTACAATGAGCAGTTCTTC
CSVAGTSGRAYNEQFF
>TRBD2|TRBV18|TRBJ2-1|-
TGTGCCAGCTCAAATCCGGGACTAGCGCGGGAGGAGCAGTTCTTC
CASSNPGLAREEQFF
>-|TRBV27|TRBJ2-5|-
TGTGCCAGCAGTCATCGGGGGGCTCAAGAGACCCAGTACTTC
CASSHRGAQETQYF
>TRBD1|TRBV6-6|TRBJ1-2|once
TGTGCCAGCAGTTACAGGGGGCAAGGAGGCTACACCTTC
CASSYRGQGGYTF
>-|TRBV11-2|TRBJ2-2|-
TGTGCCAGCAGCCCAGGGACCGGGGAGCTGTTTTTT
CASSPGTGELFF
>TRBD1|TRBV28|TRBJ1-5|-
TGTGCCAGCAGGGAGACAGGGCGACAGCCCCAGCATTTT
CASRETGRQPQHF
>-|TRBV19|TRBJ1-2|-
TGTGCCAGTAGTATCGGAGGCATAGGCTACACCTTC
CASSIGGIGYTF
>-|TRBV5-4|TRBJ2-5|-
TGTGCCAGCAGCGGGTCCTATGGCAGGGCCCAGTACTTC
CASSGSYGRAQYF
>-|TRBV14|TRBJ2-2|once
TGTGCCAGCAGCCAAGTGGGGCAGATCCCGAACACCGGGGAGCTGTTTTTT
CASSQVGQIPNTGELFF
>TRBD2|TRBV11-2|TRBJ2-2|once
TGTGCCAGCAGCTTAAGTCGGGGGGATAACACCGGGGAGCTGTTTTTT
CASSLSRGDNTGELFF
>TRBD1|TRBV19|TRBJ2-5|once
TGTGCCAGTAGTACCTCCCAGACAGGGGAACAAGAGACCCAGTACTTC
CASSTSQTGEQETQYF
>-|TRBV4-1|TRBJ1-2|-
TGCGCCAGCAGCCAAGATACCCGGGGGGTTTGGGCTAACTATGGCTACACCTTC
CASSQDTRGVWANYGYTF
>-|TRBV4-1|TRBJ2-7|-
TGCGCCAGCAGCCAAGAGTCTAGACTATCCTACGAGCAGTACTTC
CASSQESRLSYEQYF
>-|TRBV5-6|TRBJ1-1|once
TGTGCCAGCAGCTTGGGGCAGGGGTTAATGAACACTGAAGCTTTCTTT
CASSLGQGLMNTEAFF
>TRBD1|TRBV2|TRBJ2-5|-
TGTGCCAGCAGTAGGGACAGGCAAGAGACCCAGTACTTC
CASSRDRQETQYF
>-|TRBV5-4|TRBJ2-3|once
TGTGCCAGCAGCTTGAGACGGGAGCGAACAGATACGCAGTATTTT
CASSLRRERTDTQYF
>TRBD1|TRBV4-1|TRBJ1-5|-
TGCGCCAGCAGCTCAATTACAGGGGTGAGGCAGCCCCAGCATTTT
CASSSITGVRQPQHF
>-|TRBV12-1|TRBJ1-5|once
TGTGCCAGCAGCCCTGAAACCCGGGACAGCCTCATCCCTTCTCCTAATCAGCCCCAGCATTTT
CASSPETRDSLIPSPNQPQHF
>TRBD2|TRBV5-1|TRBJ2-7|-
TGCGCCAGCAGCACCTTCCTAGCGGGAGTTTCCCACGAGCAGTACTTC
CASSTFLAGVSHEQYF
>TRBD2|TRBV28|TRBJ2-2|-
TGTGCCAGCAGTTCCCCCTTAGCGGGAGCTATGGGGGAGCTGTTTTTT
CASSSPLAGAMGELFF
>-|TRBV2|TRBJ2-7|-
TGTGCCAGCATGCGGGAAACGGAGCAGTACTTC
CASMRETEQYF
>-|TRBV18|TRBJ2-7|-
TGTGCCAGCTCTCTCAGGGTGAACGAGCAGTACTTC
CASSLRVNEQYF
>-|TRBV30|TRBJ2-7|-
TGTGCCTGGTACCCGCTGACGACAGACTACGAGCAGTACTTC
CAWYPLTTDYEQYF
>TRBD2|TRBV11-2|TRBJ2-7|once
TGTGCCAGCAGCTTAGATCTAGCGGGGGCCTCCTACGAGCAGTACTTC
CASSLDLAGASYEQYF